The 18 T cell receptor beta chains below were found in one sample sequenced in a study of beta chain features in type 1 diabetes. Sequencing targeted expressed TCRB transcripts, as all isolated RNA had been reverse transcribed. Libraries were prepared by immunoSEQ multiplex PCR; TCRdb keeps only in-frame clonotypes and omits some of them. The profile shows roughly 240,000 clones, approximately 14% of them singletons. Sample: naive CD4+ T cells from blood. The receptors derive from a woman aged 35 to 49 in good health.

The sample holds a few counts of this clone. The CDR3 DNA is TGTGCCAGTACCAAGACAGGGGTGAACACTGAAGCTTTCTTT. Translation: CASTKTGVNTEAFF. The V call is TRBV19, the J call TRBJ1-1; TRBD1 matches 8 bases. With V trimmed by 7 bases and J by 0 bases, 4 bases remained unmatched. This CDR3 is 14 amino acids long. From germline, CDR1 is LNHDA and CDR2 SQIVND (reference sequence). The variable domain in full, completed from reference TRBV19 and TRBJ1-1, reads DGGITQSPKYLFRKEGQNVTLSCEQNLNHDAMYWYRQDPGQGLRLIYYSQIVNDFQKGDIAEGYSVSREKKESFPLTVTSAQKNPTAFYLCASTKTGVNTEAFFGQGTRLTVV.

CDR3 sequence reads: CASSSNRDRGTDTQYF. As DNA, the CDR3 is TGTGCCAGCAGCTCAAACCGGGACAGGGGTACAGATACGCAGTATTTT. V is TRBV5-6 and J is TRBJ2-3; 10 positions agree with TRBD1. V lost 3 bases, J lost 3 bases, and 7 bases stayed unmatched. The CDR3 is 16 amino acids. Germline CDR1 and CDR2: SGHDT and YYEEEE.

This clone occurred a few times. The chain couples TRBV6-5 to TRBJ2-1; the match to TRBD2 covers 12 bases. Germline V CDR1 and CDR2: MNHEY, SVGAGI. Trimming at V came to 4 bases and at J to 3 bases, leaving 1 base not matched to a gene. CDR3 size: 15 residues. The CDR3 DNA reads TGTGCCAGCAGTTGGACTAGCGGGATCTACAATGAGCAGTTCTTC. This translates into CASSWTSGIYNEQFF.

This clone was counted a few times. The rearrangement uses TRBV18 and TRBJ1-6; 9 nucleotides align to TRBD1. The J segment lost 7 bases and the V segment lost 6 bases, leaving 4 bases of the junction unmatched. The germline V gene has CDR1 KGHSH and CDR2 LQKENI. This CDR3 has 14 residues. CDR3 protein: CASSAGTGNSPLHF. CDR3 DNA: TGTGCCAGCTCTGCCGGGACAGGGAATTCACCCCTCCACTTT.

There are a few counts of this clone. The rearrangement joins TRBV7-2 to TRBJ2-5, with D perhaps matching TRBD2 (7 bases). This CDR3 region has 16 residues. Germline V gene lookup returns CDR1 SGHTA and CDR2 FQGNSA. The germline V and J ends were trimmed by 6 bases and 4 bases, with 21 bases remaining between them. The CDR3 nucleotides are TGTGCCAGCAGAGCATCAAGGGGGGGAATGAGAGAGACCCAGTACTTC. It yields the protein CASRASRGGMRETQYF.

The rearrangement joins TRBV6-5 to TRBJ2-7; 7 bases agree with TRBD1. This CDR3 region has 14 residues. In germline, CDR1 is MNHEY, CDR2 SVGAGI. V trimming: 6 bases; J trimming: 2 bases; junction bases outside the gene matches: 7. This chain's CDR3 is CASRRQGITYEQYF. CDR3 bases: TGTGCCAGCAGGCGACAGGGAATCACCTACGAGCAGTACTTC.

This rearrangement joins TRBV10-1 to TRBJ2-5; TRBD2 matches at 7 bases. CDR1 is WNHNN and CDR2 is SYGVQD in the germline V gene (reference sequence). V lost 2 bases, J lost 5 bases, and 2 bases stayed unmatched. The CDR3 has 13 amino acids. The CDR3 spells CASSERGEETQYF. DNA of the CDR3: TGCGCCAGCAGTGAGCGGGGGGAGGAGACCCAGTACTTC.

The chain has TRBV5-1 and TRBJ2-7; maybe TRBD2 (6 bases). CDR1 and CDR2 (germline): SGHRS, YFSETQ. The CDR3 loop spans 15 amino acids. The V end lost 4 bases, the J end lost 5 bases, and 19 bases lay between the germline ends. The DNA of the CDR3 is TGCGCCAGCAGCCCCCCGGGTCGGGGGAACCACGAGCAGTACTTC. Encoded protein: CASSPPGRGNHEQYF.

This chain connects TRBV5-1 to TRBJ2-7; possibly TRBD1 for D (5 bases). Trimming stripped 1 base from V and 6 bases from J, with 8 bases between. The germline CDR1 and CDR2 sequences are SGHRS and YFSETQ. CDR3 length equals 12 residues. CDR3 in DNA: TGCGCCAGCAGCTTGTTTGGGGCCGAGCAGTACTTC. Protein: CASSLFGAEQYF.

This clone was picked up a small number of times. The chain joins TRBV7-8 to TRBJ1-2; TRBD1 might be the D (5 bases). This CDR3 contains 14 residues. The germline gives CDR1 SGHVS, CDR2 FQNEAQ. Trimming took 4 bases from V and 6 from J, leaving 15 bases between them. The CDR3, as DNA: TGTGCCAGCAGCTCAAAAGGTGGGGGGAATGGCTACACCTTC. It yields the protein CASSSKGGGNGYTF.

The sample holds a few counts of this clone. The V call is TRBV5-6, the J call TRBJ2-2; D unclear. Per the germline V gene, CDR1 is SGHDT and CDR2 is YYEEEE. The CDR3 loop spans 13 amino acids. V lost 4 bases, J lost 5 bases, and 9 bases lay in between. This CDR3 reads CASSPLGTGELFF. In DNA form, the CDR3 reads TGTGCCAGCAGCCCGCTCGGGACCGGGGAGCTGTTTTTT.

The chain has TRBV5-8 and TRBJ2-5; perhaps TRBD1 as D (6 bases). This CDR3 spans 15 amino acids. Germline CDR1 SGHTS, CDR2 YDEGEE. Trimming cost V 5 bases and J 5 bases, with 19 bases left between them. The CDR3, as DNA: TGTGCCAGCAGGTCCGGGACACCGGTTTGGGAGACCCAGTACTTC. This sequence encodes CASRSGTPVWETQYF.

This clone was found a few times. The identical CDR3 is also encoded by other nucleotide sequences in the sample. V usage is TRBV7-2 and J usage is TRBJ1-5; D perhaps matches TRBD1 (6 bases). V lost 1 base to trimming and J lost 2 bases, with 9 bases between them. Germline-derived CDR1 and CDR2 are SGHTA and FQGNSA. There are 15 residues in the CDR3. The DNA of the CDR3 is TGTGCCAGCAGCTTAGGCAGGGGTGGCAATCAGCCCCAGCATTTT. Translation gives CASSLGRGGNQPQHF.

V usage is TRBV11-2 and J usage is TRBJ2-3, with TRBD2 matching 9 bases. V lost 5 bases and J lost 4; bases outside the gene matches: 7. CDR1 is SGHAT, CDR2 FQNNGV, per germline. The CDR3 length is 15 residues. The DNA of the CDR3 is TGTGCCAGCAGCCCCGGTAGCGGGGGACCAGATACGCAGTATTTT. Its translation: CASSPGSGGPDTQYF.

This clone was counted between two and nine times. This chain links TRBV5-1 with TRBJ2-1; 10 bases are a match to TRBD2. Per the germline V gene, CDR1 is SGHRS and CDR2 is YFSETQ. V was clipped by 0 bases and J by 2 bases; unmatched bases: 2. The CDR3 has 16 amino acids. The CDR3 bases are TGCGCCAGCAGCTTGGAGCTAGCGGGGGCCTACAATGAGCAGTTCTTC. Encoded protein: CASSLELAGAYNEQFF.

A few counts support this clone. The chain uses TRBV6-5 and TRBJ1-1; D may be TRBD1 (5 bases). CDR3 length: 16 residues. V was shortened by 0 bases and J by 4 bases, with 15 bases between the two germline ends. CDR1 is MNHEY and CDR2 is SVGAGI in the germline V gene. CDR3: CASSYSGAGTITEAFF. The CDR3 bases are TGTGCCAGCAGTTACTCTGGGGCCGGTACTATCACTGAAGCTTTCTTT.

The chain has TRBV19 and TRBJ1-5; 11 bases agree with TRBD1. CDR3 length: 15 residues. J lost 7 bases, V lost 2 bases, and 4 bases had no gene match. Germline V gene data show CDR1 as LNHDA and CDR2 as SQIVND (reference sequence). The CDR3 reads CASSIQDRGRQPQHF. The CDR3 region has the DNA TGTGCCAGTAGTATACAGGACAGGGGGCGGCAGCCCCAGCATTTT.

V usage is TRBV7-2 and J usage is TRBJ2-7; 9 bases agree with TRBD1. The CDR3 spans 17 residues. Looked up from germline, CDR1 is SGHTA and CDR2 is FQGNSA. J was trimmed by 2 bases and V by 5 bases; bases with no gene match: 13. The CDR3 reads CASSQDRDRVHPYEQYF. The CDR3 DNA is TGTGCCAGCAGCCAAGACCGGGACAGGGTTCATCCCTACGAGCAGTACTTC.